This T cell receptor (beta chain) was profiled in a study of T cells of healthy individuals. Ten or more counts support this clonotype. TCRdb analysed the 5' RACE reads with MiXCR anew, one entry per CDR3 protein. The table records around 83,000 distinct CDR3 sequences, roughly 5.1% of them present only once. V lost 7 bases and J lost 7, with 16 bases in between. The CDR3 runs 14 residues. Germline assignment: CDR1 MNHEY and CDR2 SVGAGI. This TCR was sampled from a female donor in good health. V is TRBV6-5 and J is TRBJ2-2; D call uncertain. CDR3 in DNA: TGTGCCAGCAACTCCCCATTTTTGATCGGGGAGCTGTTTTTT. Translating gives CASNSPFLIGELFF.